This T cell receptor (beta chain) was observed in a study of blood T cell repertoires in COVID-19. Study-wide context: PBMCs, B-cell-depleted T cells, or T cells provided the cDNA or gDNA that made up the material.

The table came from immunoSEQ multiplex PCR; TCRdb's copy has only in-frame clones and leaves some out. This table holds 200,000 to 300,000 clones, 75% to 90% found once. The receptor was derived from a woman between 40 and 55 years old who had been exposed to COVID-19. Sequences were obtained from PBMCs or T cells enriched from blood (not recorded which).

The CDR3 DNA reads as TGCAGCGCCACGACCAGTCCGGGAGAGGACACCTTC. Translation: CSATTSPGEDTF. The V call is TRBV29-1, the J call TRBJ1-2; D is ambiguous. The V end was cut by 7 bases, the J end by 12 bases, with 21 bases between. The CDR3 runs to 12 residues. In germline, CDR1 is SQVTM, CDR2 ANQGSEA. Together with reference TRBV29-1 and TRBJ1-2, the CDR3 gives the full variable domain: SAVISQKPSRDICQRGTSLTIQCQVDSQVTMMFWYRQQPGQSLTLIATANQGSEATYESGFVIDKFPISRPNLTFSTLTVSNMSPEDSSIYLCSATTSPGEDTFGSGTRLTVV.